This record covers a single TCR beta chain. On each TCR cDNA molecule, a unique molecular identifier was present. One entry per CDR3 protein results from TCRdb running MiXCR on the 5' RACE reads. The table has tens of thousands of distinct CDR3 sequences, 9.7% seen once. V lost 0 bases and J 7 bases, leaving 10 bases between the germline ends. This CDR3 is 12 amino acids long. Germline V CDR1 and CDR2: DFQATT, SNEGSKA (reference sequence). This entry comes from a study of spatial heterogeneity in lung cancer. Across the whole study: Samples were obtained from around 73 donors, all untreated early-stage non-small cell lung cancer patients. Sequencing covered available follow-up PBMC samples collected a median of roughly 2 years after resection.

Specified time point: blood at routine non-recurrence follow-up after resection. Material for sequencing was whole RNA from tumor, nontumor lung or frozen PBMC, left unsorted. The source is a male donor with early-stage non-small cell lung cancer. The source material was PBMCs, sampled at follow-up. This chain links TRBV20-1 with TRBJ2-7; D is unresolved. The CDR3 region has the DNA TGCAGTGCTAGAGATCAGTCCTGGGAGCAGTACTTC. Translating gives CSARDQSWEQYF.